Listed here are 4 T cell receptor beta chains from one sample, sequenced in a study of T-cell reconstitution after alpha-beta-depleted transplantation in children. Library preparation (for TCRbeta) was performed with unique molecular identifiers. TCRdb recomputed calls from the PCR reads with MiXCR, one row per CDR3 protein. Of 500,000 to 600,000 distinct CDR3 sequences listed, 18% are singletons. The sample was PBMCs from the stem cell graft donor, taken from the stem cell graft. These receptors all stem from a human donor who donated a stem cell graft to a child with acute lymphoblastic leukemia.

This sequence joins TRBV7-6 and TRBJ2-2, with D unresolved. CDR3 length: 17 amino acids. V lost 5 bases, J lost 2 bases, and 18 bases lay in between. The germline gives CDR1 SGHVS, CDR2 FNYEAQ. The CDR3 DNA is TGTGCCAGCAGCCTCTCGCGCCCGACTCCTAACACCGGGGAGCTGTTTTTT. This translates into CASSLSRPTPNTGELFF.

In its sample, this clonotype was seen a few times. This chain joins TRBV7-3 and TRBJ2-5, with D perhaps TRBD2 (5 bases). The CDR3 sequence is 13 residues long. Germline V lookup: CDR1 SGHTA, CDR2 FQGTGA. Trimming took off 3 bases at V and 5 bases at J, with 10 bases between the two ends. CDR3 nucleotide sequence: TGTGCCAGCAGCTTTACTAGAGTGGAGACCCAGTACTTC. Protein product: CASSFTRVETQYF.

This clonotype was seen a handful of times. This chain links TRBV9 with TRBJ2-2; no definite D call. The germline V and J ends were trimmed by 0 bases and 4 bases, with 13 bases remaining between them. The CDR3 has 16 amino acids. CDR1 and CDR2 (germline): SGDLS, YYNGEE. CDR3 nucleotide sequence: TGTGCCAGCAGCGTAGAAAGGGCAGCCCTCACCGGGGAGCTGTTTTTT. Residues: CASSVERAALTGELFF. The variable domain in full, with the rest retrieved from reference TRBV9 and TRBJ2-2, is DSGVTQTPKHLITATGQRVTLRCSPRSGDLSVYWYQQSLDQGLQFLIQYYNGEERAKGNILERFSAQQFPDLHSELNLSSLELGDSALYFCASSVERAALTGELFFGEGSRLTVL.

In its sample, this clonotype was seen a few times. J is TRBJ1-6 and V is TRBV12-3 or TRBV12-4; 7 bases map to TRBD1. V was clipped by 4 bases and J by 0 bases; unmatched bases: 6. The length of the CDR3 is 17 residues. The CDR3 DNA follows: TGTGCCAGCAGTTACATGACAGGGCTCTCCTATAATTCACCCCTCCACTTT. It codes for CASSYMTGLSYNSPLHF.